A single sample is the source of the 20 T cell receptor beta chains below, sequenced in a study of post-analysis software for immune sequencing data. Study results and limitations: In patients, about five TRBV segments were more frequent than in controls, with TRBV5-6, TRBV5-1 and TRBV20-1 among them.

What these receptors recognize is not known. Unique molecular identifiers featured in each of the TCR beta cDNA libraries. TCRdb reprocessed the PCR reads with MiXCR, giving one entry per CDR3 protein. Among 750,000 to 900,000 distinct CDR3 sequences listed, around 45% were seen once. The sample was blood. The receptors here all came from a girl aged 10 to 17 with multiple sclerosis.

The J gene is TRBJ2-1, the V gene TRBV5-1; D gene unclear. Germline V gene data show CDR1 as SGHRS and CDR2 as YFSETQ. Trimming removed 5 bases at V and 0 bases at J, with 9 bases between. The CDR3 runs 14 residues. CDR3 protein: CASRGIPSYNEQFF. CDR3 DNA sequence: TGCGCCAGCAGGGGGATTCCCTCCTACAATGAGCAGTTCTTC.

V and J are TRBV28 and TRBJ2-3; a possible D gene is TRBD1 (5 bases). The CDR3 loop spans 15 amino acids. Per germline, CDR1 MDHEN and CDR2 SYDVKM. V lost 2 bases, J lost 5 bases, and 14 bases lay in between. CDR3 in amino acids: CASSLPGLGLDTQYF. The CDR3 coding sequence is TGTGCCAGCAGTTTACCAGGGTTGGGCTTAGATACGCAGTATTTT.

This rearrangement joins TRBV20-1 to TRBJ1-6; D is possibly TRBD1 (5 bases). This CDR3 has 14 residues. Trimming left V 2 bases short and J 7 bases short, with 12 bases between. Germline CDR1 reads DFQATT; CDR2 reads SNEGSKA (reference sequence). CDR3 protein: CSARFGYRNSPLHF. The CDR3 DNA is TGCAGTGCTAGATTCGGGTACAGGAATTCACCCCTCCACTTT.

This clonotype has just a few counts. The genes are TRBV12-3 or TRBV12-4 and TRBJ1-1; D not resolved. This CDR3 contains 14 residues. The V end lost 4 bases, the J end lost 1 base, and 10 bases lay between the germline ends. For the CDR3, the DNA is TGTGCCAGCAGTTGGAGCACGCCGAACACTGAAGCTTTCTTT. It specifies CASSWSTPNTEAFF.

The table lists this clonotype with a few counts. V is TRBV7-2 and J is TRBJ2-7; D remains ambiguous. Trimming pared 5 bases from V and 0 bases from J, leaving 14 bases between. CDR1 is SGHTA, CDR2 FQGNSA, per germline. CDR3 size: 15 residues. In DNA form, the CDR3 reads TGTGCCAGCAGCCCAGACGACGATCCCTCCTACGAGCAGTACTTC. It specifies CASSPDDDPSYEQYF. Variable domain in full (rest from reference TRBV7-2 and TRBJ2-7): GAGVSQSPSNKVTEKGKDVELRCDPISGHTALYWYRQSLGQGLEFLIYFQGNSAPDKSGLPSDRFSAERTGGSVSTLTIQRTQQEDSAVYLCASSPDDDPSYEQYFGPGTRLTVT.

Concerning this clonotype: This likely comes from a read error, as the CDR3 has no conserved phenylalanine or tryptophan at its end. The DNA is omitted, as the CDR3 cannot be located on it reliably, and the CDR3 follows TCRdb's listing. The rearrangement links TRBV6-5 to TRBJ2-7; TRBD1, the table's D call, was not compared with the DNA. Germline CDR1 MNHEY, CDR2 SVGAGI. The CDR3 comprises 12 residues, both ends counted. CDR3 amino acids: CASTGHSLRAVL.

The chain has TRBV4-2 and TRBJ2-7; tentative D call: TRBD2 (6 bases). CDR3 length equals 14 residues. V was cut by 0 bases and J by 6 bases, with 12 bases left in between. Germline lookup yields CDR1 LGHNA and CDR2 YNFKEQ. CDR3 coding DNA: TGTGCCAGCAGCCAAGACGAGGGACTGGGCGAGCAGTACTTC. Protein: CASSQDEGLGEQYF.

The chain has TRBV7-9 and TRBJ2-1; TRBD2 matches 7 bases. Germline values: CDR1 SEHNR, CDR2 FQNEAQ (reference sequence). The CDR3 loop spans 16 amino acids. Unmatched junction bases numbered 10, after V lost 0 bases and J lost 8 bases. CDR3 amino acids: CASSLALAGAVDEQFF. CDR3 in DNA: TGTGCCAGCAGCTTAGCACTGGCGGGAGCGGTAGATGAGCAGTTCTTC.

This clonotype was seen repeatedly, ten times or more. One end of the junction does not line up with germline, which may come from a read error. V and J are TRBV12-3 or TRBV12-4 and TRBJ2-7; D perhaps matches TRBD2 (6 bases). This CDR3 spans 15 amino acids. Here the CDR3 reads CASSLAGGASYEQYF. As DNA, the CDR3 is TGTGCCAGCAGTCTAGCCGGGGGAGCGTCCTACGAGCAGTACTTC.

This clonotype was seen more than once but under ten times. The genes are TRBV27 and TRBJ2-7; 7 nucleotides agree with TRBD2. V gave up 4 bases and J gave up 4 bases; unmatched junction bases: 10. The CDR3 sequence is 15 residues long. Germline assignment: CDR1 MNHEY and CDR2 SMNVEV (reference sequence). This CDR3 is CASSSPGLGAYEQYF. The CDR3 nucleotides read TGTGCCAGCAGTTCCCCCGGACTAGGAGCTTACGAGCAGTACTTC.

This clonotype was counted a few times. The chain has TRBV13 and TRBJ2-1, with 7 bases matching TRBD2. CDR1 and CDR2 (germline): PRHDT, FYEKMQ (reference sequence). This CDR3 comprises 15 residues. Germline trimming cut 5 bases from V and 3 bases from J; bases unmatched to any gene: 7. The CDR3, as DNA: TGTGCCAGCAGCACTGGGGACTACGACTACAATGAGCAGTTCTTC. The encoded protein is CASSTGDYDYNEQFF.

This clonotype was counted only a few times. This chain uses TRBV14 with TRBJ2-5; 13 nucleotides match TRBD2. V lost 4 bases and J lost 5; bases outside the gene matches: 10. Per germline, CDR1 SGHDN and CDR2 FVKESK. The CDR3 is 17 amino acids. For the CDR3, the DNA is TGTGCCAGCAGCCGGGTTCGAGGACTAGCGGGAGCTGAGACCCAGTACTTC. Translating gives CASSRVRGLAGAETQYF.

This clonotype showed up just a few times. This sequence joins TRBV29-1 and TRBJ2-7; 8 positions match TRBD1. CDR1 SQVTM and CDR2 ANQGSEA come from the germline V gene. V shed 6 bases and J 5 bases; nucleotides not matched to a gene: 9. CDR3 length: 13 residues. The CDR3 here is CSVIGQGVHEQYF. Written as DNA, the CDR3 is TGCAGCGTGATAGGACAGGGAGTCCACGAGCAGTACTTC.

The rearrangement joins TRBV11-2 to TRBJ2-3, with D tentatively TRBD1 (6 bases). This CDR3 has 18 residues. The V gene lost 1 base and the J gene lost 2 bases, with 19 bases spanning the gap. Germline CDR1 and CDR2: SGHAT and FQNNGV. The CDR3 nucleotides are TGTGCCAGCAGCTTAGTAGGGGGTACCGGGCCAATCACAGATACGCAGTATTTT. Its translation is CASSLVGGTGPITDTQYF.

The gene calls are TRBV7-9 and TRBJ1-1; TRBD1 is a possible D gene (6 bases). Trimming removed 5 bases at V and 0 bases at J, with 16 bases between. The CDR3 length is 16 residues. CDR1 and CDR2 from the germline V gene are SEHNR and FQNEAQ (reference sequence). The CDR3 bases are TGTGCCAGCAGCCCCCCGCGGGGGCCCATGAACACTGAAGCTTTCTTT. This gives the protein CASSPPRGPMNTEAFF.

This clonotype was seen a single time. The V gene is TRBV14, the J gene TRBJ2-1; D is unclear. The V gene lost 6 bases and the J gene lost 5 bases, with 8 bases spanning the gap. The CDR3 totals 12 residues. Germline CDR1 is SGHDN and CDR2 is FVKESK. In DNA, the CDR3 is TGTGCCAGCAGTCTCATCCACAATGAGCAGTTCTTC. It is translated as CASSLIHNEQFF.

V is TRBV27 and J is TRBJ1-5, with 9 bases lining up with TRBD1. V dropped 6 bases and J dropped 3; count of bases not matched to a gene: 6. CDR3 length: 15 amino acids. Germline assignment: CDR1 MNHEY and CDR2 SMNVEV (reference sequence). The CDR3: CASSSGTGNNQPQHF. The CDR3 nucleotides are TGTGCCAGCAGCTCCGGGACAGGGAACAATCAGCCCCAGCATTTT.

The chain has TRBV15 and TRBJ2-1; no definite D call. Germline V CDR1 and CDR2: LNHNV, YYDKDF (reference sequence). Trimming left V 8 bases short and J 7 bases short, with 12 bases between. The CDR3 spans 12 residues. The CDR3 here is CATSIFGNEQFF. CDR3 in DNA: TGTGCCACCTCAATCTTCGGTAATGAGCAGTTCTTC.

V is TRBV30 and J is TRBJ1-2; D is ambiguous. V dropped 2 bases and J dropped 3 bases, with 10 bases sitting between them. Per germline, CDR1 GTSNPN and CDR2 SVGIG (reference sequence). The CDR3 contains 13 residues. CDR3 DNA sequence: TGTGCCTGGAGTCCTTCCCTAGACTATGGCTACACCTTC. This translates into CAWSPSLDYGYTF.

The count of this clonotype is one. The chain is built from TRBV12-3 or TRBV12-4 and TRBJ1-1; unclear D gene. The CDR3 covers 14 residues. V gave up 5 bases and J gave up 5 bases, with 15 bases separating them. The CDR3 loop reads CASSDGPPGTEAFF. The CDR3 coding sequence is TGTGCCAGCAGTGACGGACCTCCGGGGACTGAAGCTTTCTTT.